Listed below are T cell receptor beta chains from one sample, sequenced in a study of blood T cell repertoires in COVID-19. Generated by immunoSEQ multiplex PCR, the TCRdb table keeps only in-frame clones and is missing some. The sample has about 170,000 clones, 65% to 85% seen once. The sequenced material came from peripheral blood. All receptors derive from a man between 65 and 85 years old with active or convalescent COVID-19. Both conserved end residues are part of each CDR3. A D gene is named only where the DNA matches it firmly. A clone size is listed for some rows: how often the clone was seen (once, few, many), or a class if it is expanded.

D gene	V gene	clone size	J gene	CDR3 DNA	CDR3 protein
NA	TRBV7-9	NA	TRBJ1-1	TGTGCCAGCAGCTTAGGCTATCGCGGTACGCGTGGGGGGACTGAAGCTTTCTTT	CASSLGYRGTRGGTEAFF
TRBD2	TRBV3-1/TRBV3-2	NA	TRBJ2-1	TGTGCCAGCAGCCAAGATTTTGGTGGTAGCGGGAGGTTCTTC	CASSQDFGGSGRFF
TRBD2	TRBV5-1	once	TRBJ2-1	TGCGCCAGCAGCCTAGGGGGACTAGGCGCGGGAAGCTCCTACAATGAGCAGTTCTTC	CASSLGGLGAGSSYNEQFF
NA	TRBV4-3	NA	TRBJ1-2	TGCGCCAGCAGCTCGCCACCAGGGTCCCTGGACTATGGCTACACCTTC	CASSSPPGSLDYGYTF
TRBD2	TRBV7-2	NA	TRBJ2-1	TGTGCCAGCAGCTTAACGCGGGAGCCCTACAATGAGCAGTTCTTC	CASSLTREPYNEQFF
NA	TRBV5-4	few	TRBJ2-2	TGTGCCAGCAGCCGCGGGACTCTAAACACCGGGGAGCTGTTTTTT	CASSRGTLNTGELFF
NA	TRBV2	NA	TRBJ2-5	TGTGCCAGCAGGGCAGGGTCTGGCGCCCAGTACTTC	CASRAGSGAQYF
NA	TRBV18	NA	TRBJ1-5	TGTGCCAGCTCACCCCTCGACCCCGGGAGCAATCAGCCCCAGCATTTT	CASSPLDPGSNQPQHF
NA	TRBV15	once	TRBJ1-2	TGTGCCACCAGCAGAGGGAGGGAGTATAATGGCTACACCTTC	CATSRGREYNGYTF
TRBD2	TRBV5-4	once	TRBJ2-5	TGTGCCAGCAGCTTGGCCACTAGCGAGGTAGAGACCCAGTACTTC	CASSLATSEVETQYF
TRBD2	TRBV10-3	NA	TRBJ2-1	TGTGCCATCAGTGAGCACCCGACTAGCGGGGCGGCATACAATGAGCAGTTCTTC	CAISEHPTSGAAYNEQFF
TRBD1	TRBV5-1	few	TRBJ1-2	TGCGCCAGCAGCGATCCGGGACAGGAGGGCGCCCCTAACTATGGCTACACCTTC	CASSDPGQEGAPNYGYTF